These 24 T cell receptor beta chains were sequenced from one sample in a study of blood T cells in healthy people across ages. Then a second PCR, running about 6 to 12 cycles, was carried out with a sample-barcoded 5' primer and a J-beta primer mix. TCRdb redid the calling of the 5' RACE reads with MiXCR, one entry per CDR3 protein. The sample carries about 640,000 distinct CDR3 sequences, around three fifths recorded once. The sequenced sample was blood. The receptor source for this set is a man aged 60-69 years in good health.

This clonotype was detected ten times or more. This chain joins TRBV20-1 and TRBJ1-5; 10 nucleotides align to TRBD1. The CDR3 loop spans 14 amino acids. CDR1 and CDR2 (germline): DFQATT, SNEGSKA (reference sequence). V lost 4 bases and J lost 3; bases outside the gene matches: 3. This CDR3 reads CSAKTGGDNQPQHF. Written as DNA, the CDR3 is TGCAGTGCTAAGACAGGGGGCGACAATCAGCCCCAGCATTTT.

The CDR3: CASSADREDTQYF. The CDR3 coding sequence is TGTGCCAGCAGCGCAGACAGGGAAGATACGCAGTATTTT. The chain recombines TRBV11-2 with TRBJ2-3, with 7 nucleotides matching TRBD1. The V and J ends lost 5 bases and 5 bases, in that order; junction bases with no gene match: 4. CDR1 and CDR2 from the germline V gene are SGHAT and FQNNGV. This CDR3 has 13 amino acids.

V and J are TRBV29-1 and TRBJ2-7; weak D call: TRBD1 (6 bases). The CDR3 runs to 13 residues. The ends were cut back, 7 bases at V and 1 base at J, with 14 bases in the middle. CDR1 is SQVTM and CDR2 is ANQGSEA in the germline V gene. CDR3 coding DNA: TGCAGCGCCTGCCCGACAGGTTCCTACGAGCAGTACTTC. Amino acid sequence: CSACPTGSYEQYF.

Details on this clonotype: The germline gene is not matched at one end of the junction; a read error may be the cause. The chain recombines TRBV24-1 with TRBJ2-6; TRBD1 might be the D (6 bases). Germline loops: CDR1 KGHDR, CDR2 SFDVKD. The CDR3 is made up of 15 amino acids. This chain's CDR3 is CATSQTGSGATVLTF. The CDR3, as DNA: TGTGCCACCAGCCAAACAGGGTCTGGGGCCACCGTCCTGACTTTC.

A word on this clonotype: Sequence at one end of the junction differs from germline and may be a read error. The genes are TRBV5-1 and TRBJ2-3; the D gene is possibly TRBD2 (5 bases). CDR1 is SGHRS, CDR2 YFSETQ, per germline. The CDR3 runs 14 residues. The chain's CDR3 is CASSLEGSTDTQYF. The DNA of the CDR3 is TGTGCCAGCAGCTTAGAGGGTAGCACGGATACGCAGTATTTT. The variable domain in full, with the rest retrieved from reference TRBV5-1 and TRBJ2-3, is KAGVTQTPRYLIKTRGQQVTLSCSPISGHRSVSWYQQTPGQGLQFLFEYFSETQRNKGNFPGRFSGRQFSNSRSEMNVSTLELGDSALYLCASSLEGSTDTQYFGPGTRLTVL.

The J gene is TRBJ1-4, the V gene TRBV7-2; TRBD1 aligns across 7 bases. CDR3 size: 18 residues. In germline, CDR1 is SGHTA, CDR2 FQGNSA. V dropped 2 bases and J dropped 4; count of bases not matched to a gene: 13. CDR3 sequence: CASSLPGSRSGGNEKLFF. CDR3 in DNA: TGTGCCAGCAGCTTACCCGGGAGCAGGTCAGGGGGTAATGAAAAACTGTTTTTT.

V is TRBV7-9 and J is TRBJ1-1, with a weak D call TRBD1 (5 bases). V gave up 4 bases and J gave up 1 base, with 10 bases separating them. This CDR3 spans 14 amino acids. Germline CDR1 reads SEHNR; CDR2 reads FQNEAQ (reference sequence). The CDR3 loop reads CASSSSTANTEAFF. DNA for the CDR3: TGTGCCAGCAGCTCCTCGACAGCGAACACTGAAGCTTTCTTT. The variable domain in full, completed from reference TRBV7-9 and TRBJ1-1, reads DTGVSQNPRHKITKRGQNVTFRCDPISEHNRLYWYRQTLGQGPEFLTYFQNEAQLEKSRLLSDRFSAERPKGSFSTLEIQRTEQGDSAMYLCASSSSTANTEAFFGQGTRLTVV.

The chain couples TRBV6-1 to TRBJ2-1; the D gene could be TRBD1 or TRBD2 (6 bases each). V lost 6 bases and J lost 2, with 20 bases in between. The CDR3 sequence is 17 residues long. Germline lookup yields CDR1 MNHNS and CDR2 SASEGT. The CDR3 loop is CASRKLAGGGTYNEQFF. The DNA for the CDR3 is TGTGCCAGCAGGAAGCTCGCCGGGGGCGGGACCTACAATGAGCAGTTCTTC.

This clonotype came up once. The rearrangement uses TRBV18 and TRBJ2-5; D not resolved. Trimming took 3 bases from V and 7 from J, leaving 15 bases between them. Germline V gene lookup returns CDR1 KGHSH and CDR2 LQKENI. The CDR3 extends over 14 amino acids. The DNA of the CDR3 is TGTGCCAGCTCACCCGGACCAGTCTCACGGACCCAGTACTTC. Protein product: CASSPGPVSRTQYF.

This chain links TRBV12-3 or TRBV12-4 with TRBJ2-3, with TRBD2 matching over 7 bases. The junction had 10 bases not matched to a gene; V was cut back by 5 bases and J by 5 bases. The CDR3 is made up of 15 amino acids. This CDR3 reads CASSPGRAGIDTQYF. CDR3 in DNA: TGTGCCAGCAGTCCGGGCAGAGCGGGGATAGATACGCAGTATTTT.

The sample holds a few counts of this clonotype. This sequence joins TRBV21-1 and TRBJ2-1; the DNA was not used to check the table's D call, TRBD1. TRBV21-1 counts as a pseudogene. The CDR3 loop spans 15 amino acids. Here the CDR3 reads CASSPDRGRVGEQFF. The DNA of the CDR3 is TGTGCCAGCAGCCCGGACAGGGGCAGAGTGGGTGAGCAGTTCTTC.

This chain uses TRBV25-1 with TRBJ2-5; D is undetermined. V lost 2 bases and J lost 2, with 6 bases in between. Germline assignment: CDR1 MGHDK and CDR2 SYGVNS. CDR3 length: 13 amino acids. Here the CDR3 reads CASSEEVQETQYF. CDR3 sequence (DNA): TGTGCCAGCAGTGAAGAGGTACAAGAGACCCAGTACTTC.

V usage is TRBV12-3 or TRBV12-4 and J usage is TRBJ2-7, with 11 positions matching TRBD1. The CDR3 consists of 14 residues. V gave up 4 bases and J gave up 6 bases; unmatched junction bases: 5. DNA of the CDR3: TGTGCCAGCAGTTCGGACAGGGGGCTGAGCGAGCAGTACTTC. This codes for CASSSDRGLSEQYF.

The chain joins TRBV5-1 to TRBJ1-2, with D tentatively TRBD1 (5 bases). The CDR3 runs to 14 residues. The germline CDR1 and CDR2 sequences are SGHRS and YFSETQ. Trimming stripped 0 bases from V and 4 bases from J, with 10 bases between. CDR3 sequence: CASSLEADTYGYTF. As DNA, the CDR3 is TGCGCCAGCAGCTTGGAGGCGGACACCTATGGCTACACCTTC.

The chain uses TRBV12-5 and TRBJ2-2; weak D call: TRBD1 (6 bases). V dropped 0 bases and J dropped 5 bases, with 10 bases sitting between them. CDR3 size: 15 residues. In germline, CDR1 is LGHNT, CDR2 FRNRAP. CDR3 bases: TGTGCTAGTGGTTTGGTAAGGACAGCTACCGGGGAGCTGTTTTTT. As protein: CASGLVRTATGELFF. The full variable domain, completed using reference TRBV12-5 and TRBJ2-2, is DARVTQTPRHKVTEMGQEVTMRCQPILGHNTVFWYRQTMMQGLELLAYFRNRAPLDDSGMPKDRFSAEMPDATLATLKIQPSEPRDSAVYFCASGLVRTATGELFFGEGSRLTVL.

The chain recombines TRBV24-1 with TRBJ2-1, with TRBD1 identical over 7 bases. The CDR3 is 13 amino acids. The germline V gene encodes CDR1 KGHDR and CDR2 SFDVKD. V trimming: 2 bases; J trimming: 12 bases; junction bases outside the gene matches: 6. The DNA for the CDR3 is TGTGCCACCAGTGATTGGGGGTCAGGGGGGCAGTTCTTC. It yields the protein CATSDWGSGGQFF.

The chain uses TRBV7-2 and TRBJ1-2; D perhaps matches TRBD1 (5 bases). V shed 3 bases and J shed 0 bases, with 11 bases lying between them. CDR1 is SGHTA and CDR2 is FQGNSA in the germline V gene. The CDR3 sequence is 15 residues long. CDR3 amino acids: CASSLGPGTNYGYTF. CDR3 sequence (DNA): TGTGCCAGCAGCTTGGGGCCAGGGACTAACTATGGCTACACCTTC.

The V and J genes are TRBV29-1 and TRBJ2-5; 10 nucleotides align to TRBD1. CDR3 size: 12 residues. Germline values: CDR1 SQVTM, CDR2 ANQGSEA. Trimming took 6 bases from V and 9 from J; bases not matched to a gene: 7. CDR3 nucleotides: TGCAGCGTGGATGGACAGGGGGAGGCCCAGTACTTC. Translating gives CSVDGQGEAQYF.

The rearrangement uses TRBV6-5 and TRBJ1-2; a weak D match, TRBD1 (5 bases). Per the germline V gene, CDR1 is MNHEY and CDR2 is SVGAGI. V dropped 0 bases and J dropped 4 bases, with 12 bases sitting between them. The CDR3 is made up of 15 amino acids. CDR3 protein: CASSYSTVSFYGYTF. CDR3 nucleotide sequence: TGTGCCAGCAGTTACTCGACAGTTTCTTTCTATGGCTACACCTTC.

This chain joins TRBV28 and TRBJ1-2, with TRBD1 matching 7 bases. This CDR3 spans 12 amino acids. CDR1 is MDHEN and CDR2 is SYDVKM in the germline V gene. V shed 8 bases and J 4 bases; nucleotides not matched to a gene: 4. This CDR3 reads CASEGDSYGYTF. The CDR3 bases are TGTGCCAGCGAGGGGGACAGCTATGGCTACACCTTC.

V and J are TRBV6-1 and TRBJ1-2, with D hard to call. The CDR3 is made up of 14 amino acids. Germline assignment: CDR1 MNHNS and CDR2 SASEGT. The V gene lost 4 bases and the J gene lost 5 bases, with 14 bases spanning the gap. CDR3 nucleotides: TGTGCCAGCAGTGGTTCCCTTCGAGGGTATGGCTACACCTTC. Its protein is CASSGSLRGYGYTF.

The chain couples TRBV13 to TRBJ2-3; the D gene is possibly TRBD2 (5 bases). Per germline, CDR1 PRHDT and CDR2 FYEKMQ (reference sequence). The V end was cut by 3 bases, the J end by 1 base, with 8 bases between. The CDR3 has 14 amino acids. CDR3 residues: CASSLRVGTDTQYF. CDR3 nucleotide sequence: TGTGCCAGCAGCTTGCGGGTGGGCACAGATACGCAGTATTTT.

The chain employs TRBV4-2 and TRBJ2-3; TRBD2 aligns across 11 bases. J lost 6 bases, V lost 2 bases, and 7 bases had no gene match. CDR1 LGHNA and CDR2 YNFKEQ come from the germline V gene. There are 16 residues in the CDR3. CDR3 region: CASSQQTSGASDTQYF. In DNA, the CDR3 is TGTGCCAGCAGCCAACAGACTAGCGGGGCTTCTGATACGCAGTATTTT.

The V and J genes are TRBV6-5 and TRBJ2-3; TRBD2 matches 7 bases. V lost 7 bases and J lost 4; bases outside the gene matches: 8. Germline loops: CDR1 MNHEY, CDR2 SVGAGI. This CDR3 is 14 amino acids long. The CDR3 region is CASKPGLSADTQYF. The CDR3 region has the DNA TGTGCCAGCAAACCGGGACTAAGCGCAGATACGCAGTATTTT.